A single sample gave rise to the 31 T cell receptor beta chains below, sequenced in a study of cytomegalovirus exposure and HLA in healthy donors. PCR amplification relied on 60 Vbeta primers (plus 13 Jbeta primers). Assay used: immunoSEQ multiplex PCR; TCRdb lists only in-frame clones, some missing. The sample lists fewer than 200,000 clones, approximately 82% occurring once. Sequences were obtained from PBMCs. The receptors stem from a man aged 40-49 years in good health and CMV-seropositive.

The chain joins TRBV7-7 to TRBJ1-1; the D gene is possibly TRBD1 (6 bases). CDR1 is SSHAT, CDR2 FNYEAQ, per germline (reference sequence). The CDR3 is 13 amino acids. V lost 5 bases and J 2 bases, leaving 9 bases between the germline ends. CDR3 in amino acids: CASSRDTNTEAFF. Written as DNA, the CDR3 is TGTGCCAGCAGCCGGGACACTAACACTGAAGCTTTCTTT.

CDR3 nucleotide sequence: TGTGCCAGCAGTTCAGACTCCTACGAGCAGTACTTC. It is translated as CASSSDSYEQYF. This chain connects TRBV5-4 to TRBJ2-7; D remains ambiguous. Trimming left V 5 bases short and J 0 bases short, with 6 bases between. The CDR3 has 12 amino acids. Germline CDR1 reads SGHNT; CDR2 reads YYREEE (reference sequence).

The chain has TRBV5-1 and TRBJ1-2; D is unresolved. The V gene lost 4 bases and the J gene lost 8 bases, with 12 bases spanning the gap. Germline V gives CDR1 SGHRS, CDR2 YFSETQ. The CDR3 consists of 12 residues. The CDR3 coding sequence is TGCGCCAGCAGCGACGGTCTAGGAGGCTACACCTTC. This sequence encodes CASSDGLGGYTF.

This chain connects TRBV4-1 to TRBJ1-2; possibly TRBD1 for D (5 bases). The CDR3 length is 17 residues. Trimming removed 0 bases at V and 3 bases at J, with 17 bases between. Germline assignment: CDR1 MGHRA and CDR2 YSYEKL. The CDR3 nucleotides read TGCGCCAGCAGCCAAGATATGGCTAAGGGGCCCCACTATGGCTACACCTTC. As protein: CASSQDMAKGPHYGYTF.

This rearrangement joins TRBV6-6 to TRBJ2-1, with 11 bases matching TRBD2. The CDR3 loop spans 16 amino acids. The J segment lost 4 bases and the V segment lost 6 bases, leaving 8 bases of the junction unmatched. Germline V gene data show CDR1 as MNHNY and CDR2 as SVGAGI (reference sequence). The CDR3 region has the DNA TGTGCCAGCAGATCCGGGACTAGCGGCCTTTACAATGAGCAGTTCTTC. It encodes CASRSGTSGLYNEQFF.

The chain employs TRBV5-4 and TRBJ1-1, with no clear D. The CDR3 runs 14 residues. V lost 4 bases, J lost 0 bases, and 10 bases lay in between. Germline V lookup: CDR1 SGHNT, CDR2 YYREEE (reference sequence). The CDR3, as DNA: TGTGCCAGCAGCCTCGACACCTTGAACACTGAAGCTTTCTTT. Translation gives CASSLDTLNTEAFF.

This chain uses TRBV5-1 with TRBJ2-6; D might be TRBD1 (5 bases). Looked up from germline, CDR1 is SGHRS and CDR2 is YFSETQ. The CDR3 contains 15 residues. Deletions cut 4 bases from V and 0 bases from J, with 8 bases between. The CDR3 is CASSRQLSGANVLTF. As DNA, the CDR3 is TGCGCCAGCAGCCGACAGCTCTCTGGGGCCAACGTCCTGACTTTC.

This sequence joins TRBV10-2 and TRBJ2-3; 15 nucleotides agree with TRBD2. The CDR3 contains 22 residues. With V trimmed by 7 bases and J by 1 base, 21 bases remained unmatched. CDR1 and CDR2 from the germline V gene are WSHSY and SAAADI. The CDR3 DNA sequence: TGCGCCAGCAATGGACAGGGGCTCGTAGGGACTAGCGGGAGGATAGGCACAGATACGCAGTATTTT. It specifies CASNGQGLVGTSGRIGTDTQYF.

This rearrangement joins TRBV10-2 to TRBJ2-1; D not certain. The CDR3 spans 13 residues. V was pared by 2 bases and J by 4 bases, with 6 bases between. From germline, CDR1 is WSHSY and CDR2 SAAADI. CDR3 coding DNA: TGCGCCAGCAGTGAGGTCAGATACAATGAGCAGTTCTTC. This gives the protein CASSEVRYNEQFF.

J is TRBJ1-4 and V is TRBV12-5; TRBD1 might be the D (5 bases). Per the germline V gene, CDR1 is LGHNT and CDR2 is FRNRAP. This CDR3 spans 16 amino acids. With 3 bases removed from V and 1 base from J, the gap between germline ends came to 12 bases. The CDR3 loop reads CASGLFDRLTNEKLFF. CDR3 in DNA: TGTGCTAGTGGTTTATTTGACAGACTAACTAATGAAAAACTGTTTTTT.

The chain employs TRBV7-8 and TRBJ1-5; the match to TRBD1 covers 8 bases. V lost 5 bases to trimming and J lost 2 bases; unmatched junction nucleotides: 5. The CDR3 totals 15 residues. Germline V gene lookup returns CDR1 SGHVS and CDR2 FQNEAQ. The chain's CDR3 is CASSRLTGGNQPQHF. The CDR3 DNA reads TGTGCCAGCAGCCGACTGACAGGGGGCAATCAGCCCCAGCATTTT.

This rearrangement joins TRBV9 to TRBJ1-3, with 10 bases that match TRBD1. Germline V lookup: CDR1 SGDLS, CDR2 YYNGEE. The CDR3 runs to 15 residues. J lost 3 bases, V lost 4 bases, and 4 bases had no gene match. The CDR3 DNA reads as TGTGCCAGCAGCCCAAGGGACAGGGGTGGAAACACCATATATTTT. Translation: CASSPRDRGGNTIYF.

The gene calls are TRBV4-3 and TRBJ1-2; D not resolved. Germline values: CDR1 LGHNA, CDR2 YSLEER. This CDR3 comprises 13 residues. Trimming removed 0 bases at V and 5 bases at J, with 7 bases between. The CDR3, as DNA: TGCGCCAGCAGCCAAGACCGCCTATATGGCTACACCTTC. Amino acids: CASSQDRLYGYTF.

The J gene is TRBJ1-4, the V gene TRBV10-2; D is ambiguous. The germline V and J ends were trimmed by 3 bases and 8 bases, with 10 bases remaining between them. CDR1 and CDR2 (germline): WSHSY, SAAADI. This CDR3 comprises 13 residues. Here the CDR3 DNA reads TGCGCCAGCAGTGATCCTTTTAGAGAAAAACTGTTTTTT. Amino acid sequence: CASSDPFREKLFF.

This clone occurred once. The chain recombines TRBV27 with TRBJ2-7, with 9 positions matching TRBD2. This CDR3 spans 15 amino acids. Losses at the gene ends were 0 bases for V and 3 bases for J; bases not matched to a gene: 3. CDR1 and CDR2 from the germline V gene are MNHEY and SMNVEV (reference sequence). The CDR3 sequence is CASSLSPSGNYEQYF. DNA for the CDR3: TGTGCCAGCAGTTTATCCCCTAGCGGGAACTACGAGCAGTACTTC.

The chain employs TRBV18 and TRBJ1-2; 9 bases match TRBD1. This CDR3 is 15 amino acids long. V dropped 2 bases and J dropped 4; count of bases not matched to a gene: 5. In germline, CDR1 is KGHSH, CDR2 LQKENI. The CDR3 bases are TGTGCCAGCTCACCAGAGTTGGACAGGGGCTATGGCTACACCTTC. It is translated as CASSPELDRGYGYTF. Full variable domain (remainder filled in from reference TRBV18 and TRBJ1-2): NAGVMQNPRHLVRRRGQEARLRCSPMKGHSHVYWYRQLPEEGLKFMVYLQKENIIDESGMPKERFSAEFPKEGPSILRIQQVVRGDSAAYFCASSPELDRGYGYTFGSGTRLTVV.

Regarding this clone: The sample carries other DNA sequences with the same CDR3. The rearrangement uses TRBV9 and TRBJ1-1; D might be TRBD1 (5 bases). The germline CDR1 and CDR2 sequences are SGDLS and YYNGEE. The V end was cut by 0 bases, the J end by 1 base, with 7 bases between. This CDR3 has 14 amino acids. The CDR3 region is CASSVGQGNTEAFF. Written as DNA, the CDR3 is TGTGCCAGCAGCGTAGGCCAGGGGAACACTGAAGCTTTCTTT.

The J gene is TRBJ2-7, the V gene TRBV19, with a weak D call TRBD1 (6 bases). Per the germline V gene, CDR1 is LNHDA and CDR2 is SQIVND (reference sequence). The CDR3 runs 15 residues. Trimming cost V 3 bases and J 2 bases, with 14 bases left between them. Here the CDR3 DNA reads TGTGCCAGTAGTATTGAGTCAGGGGTCACCTACGAGCAGTACTTC. Protein sequence: CASSIESGVTYEQYF.

V is TRBV5-5 and J is TRBJ2-1; tentatively, D is TRBD2 (7 bases). This CDR3 comprises 16 residues. V was shortened by 2 bases and J by 5 bases, with 17 bases between the two germline ends. Per the germline V gene, CDR1 is SGHKS and CDR2 is YYEKEE (reference sequence). The CDR3 reads CASSFRIAGAHNEQFF. Written as DNA, the CDR3 is TGTGCCAGCAGCTTTAGGATCGCGGGGGCCCACAATGAGCAGTTCTTC.

This clone appeared once. This chain connects TRBV2 to TRBJ1-1, with TRBD1 matching over 10 bases. The J segment lost 5 bases and the V segment lost 6 bases, leaving 6 bases of the junction unmatched. Looked up from germline, CDR1 is SNHLY and CDR2 is FYNNEI. The CDR3 length is 14 residues. The CDR3 nucleotides read TGTGCCAGCAGGGAGACAGGGGGCGAGACTGAAGCTTTCTTT. Its translation: CASRETGGETEAFF.

The chain joins TRBV29-1 to TRBJ2-7; 13 bases line up with TRBD2. Germline V gene lookup returns CDR1 SQVTM and CDR2 ANQGSEA. Germline trimming cut 5 bases from V and 2 bases from J; bases unmatched to any gene: 3. The length of the CDR3 is 14 residues. CDR3 nucleotide sequence: TGCAGCGTTTGGGGACTAGCGGGAACCTACGAGCAGTACTTC. It is translated as CSVWGLAGTYEQYF.

About this clone itself: The junction shows a germline mismatch at one end, possibly a read error. The chain uses TRBV13 and TRBJ2-6; 13 bases are a match to TRBD2. Germline V gene lookup returns CDR1 PRHDT and CDR2 FYEKMQ (reference sequence). CDR3 length: 18 residues. The CDR3 DNA reads TGTGCCAGCAGCTCGACTAGCGGGAGGATCTCTGGGGCCAACGGCCTGACTTTC. Protein product: CASSSTSGRISGANGLTF.

The chain uses TRBV5-4 and TRBJ2-4, with 7 bases lining up with TRBD1. Germline loops: CDR1 SGHNT, CDR2 YYREEE (reference sequence). V was clipped by 1 base and J by 7 bases; unmatched bases: 8. This CDR3 is 15 amino acids long. The DNA of the CDR3 is TGTGCCAGCAGCTTGCGACAGGGAACGGGCAACATTCAGTACTTC. It translates to CASSLRQGTGNIQYF.

The rearrangement uses TRBV19 and TRBJ2-5; 12 positions match TRBD2. Germline V gene data show CDR1 as LNHDA and CDR2 as SQIVND (reference sequence). Germline trimming cut 5 bases from V and 5 bases from J; bases unmatched to any gene: 6. CDR3 length: 15 amino acids. Written as DNA, the CDR3 is TGTGCCAGTAGTCGACTAGCGGGAGAGTCGGAGACCCAGTACTTC. This codes for CASSRLAGESETQYF.

This chain connects TRBV7-8 to TRBJ2-1; D not resolved. Germline V gene sequence: CDR1 SGHVS, CDR2 FQNEAQ. The CDR3 length is 14 residues. The V gene lost 0 bases and the J gene lost 8 bases, with 11 bases spanning the gap. CDR3 nucleotides: TGTGCCAGCAGCTTAGCCCTCGCCGGAGATGAGCAGTTCTTC. Encoded protein: CASSLALAGDEQFF.

The V gene is TRBV27, the J gene TRBJ2-7, with 10 bases lining up with TRBD1. Unmatched junction bases numbered 3, after V lost 2 bases and J lost 2 bases. Germline CDR1 reads MNHEY; CDR2 reads SMNVEV (reference sequence). CDR3 length: 15 amino acids. The CDR3 DNA reads TGTGCCAGCAGTTTAAGGGACAGGGGTACCTACGAGCAGTACTTC. Its protein is CASSLRDRGTYEQYF.

The V and J genes are TRBV5-6 and TRBJ2-1, with 7 bases identical to TRBD2. The ends lost 4 bases at V and 10 bases at J; junction bases unmatched: 11. The CDR3 length is 14 residues. Germline CDR1 and CDR2: SGHDT and YYEEEE. CDR3 residues: CASSNELATGEQFF. The CDR3 region has the DNA TGTGCCAGCAGCAACGAACTAGCGACGGGGGAGCAGTTCTTC.

V gene TRBV28 combines with J gene TRBJ2-6; 7 nucleotides agree with TRBD1. The CDR3 consists of 17 residues. The J segment lost 4 bases and the V segment lost 11 bases, leaving 17 bases of the junction unmatched. Germline V lookup: CDR1 MDHEN, CDR2 SYDVKM. CDR3 in DNA: TGTGCCGTGGACGGGACAGTAGTGTTTTACGGGGCCAACGTCCTGACTTTC. This gives the protein CAVDGTVVFYGANVLTF.

A remark on this clone: At the DNA level, this CDR3 is encoded by other sequences in the same sample as well. The rearrangement joins TRBV5-1 to TRBJ2-5; 8 bases fit TRBD2. The germline CDR1 and CDR2 sequences are SGHRS and YFSETQ. The trim removed 0 bases at V and 4 bases at J, leaving 2 bases unmatched. The CDR3 contains 14 residues. The CDR3 region has the DNA TGCGCCAGCAGCTTGGCTCTAGCGGGAGAGACCCAGTACTTC. It is translated as CASSLALAGETQYF.

The V and J genes are TRBV30 and TRBJ1-4; perhaps TRBD1 as D (5 bases). Looked up from germline, CDR1 is GTSNPN and CDR2 is SVGIG (reference sequence). This CDR3 is 14 amino acids long. The ends were cut back, 8 bases at V and 2 bases at J, with 15 bases in the middle. CDR3 sequence: CAGGGGITNEKLFF. CDR3 sequence (DNA): TGTGCCGGGGGGGGAGGGATCACTAATGAAAAACTGTTTTTT.

This rearrangement joins TRBV29-1 to TRBJ2-1, with TRBD2 identical over 12 bases. Trimming removed 7 bases from V and 7 bases from J; junction bases left unmatched: 5. Germline lookup yields CDR1 SQVTM and CDR2 ANQGSEA. CDR3 length equals 13 residues. CDR3 sequence: CSGGTSGPNEQFF. CDR3 nucleotide sequence: TGCAGCGGCGGGACTAGCGGGCCAAATGAGCAGTTCTTC.